These 20 T cell receptor beta chains came from one sample sequenced in a study of T-cell reconstitution after alpha-beta-depleted transplantation in children. It was with unique molecular identifiers that the TCRbeta library was prepared. TCRdb redid the calling of the PCR reads with MiXCR, one entry per CDR3 protein. The table has about 220,000 distinct CDR3 sequences, around a sixth seen once. The sample in question was PBMCs, mostly from graft donor cells, obtained 360 days after TCRalphabeta/CD19-depleted stem cell transplant. These receptors were collected from a male patient between 2 and 15 years old who had a stem cell transplant for acute lymphoblastic leukemia, so the T cells may come from the graft donor.

This clonotype was detected only a few times. The V and J genes are TRBV12-3 or TRBV12-4 and TRBJ1-1, with 7 bases aligning to TRBD1. The CDR3 loop spans 14 amino acids. After removal of 4 bases from V and 5 bases from J, the junction contained 7 bases not matched to a gene. The CDR3 nucleotides are TGTGCCAGCAGTTCGAACTCAGGGGGGACTGAAGCTTTCTTT. Translation gives CASSSNSGGTEAFF.

In its sample, this clonotype was seen many times. In DNA form, the CDR3 reads TGCAGCGGATCGGGGGCCGGGGAGCTGTTTTTT. It yields the protein CSGSGAGELFF. The V and J genes are TRBV29-1 and TRBJ2-2; TRBD2 is a possible D gene (6 bases). The CDR3 has 11 residues. The germline gives CDR1 SQVTM, CDR2 ANQGSEA. V was trimmed by 7 bases and J by 6 bases, leaving 9 bases between them.

In its sample, this clonotype was seen a few times. The chain links TRBV5-5 to TRBJ2-7; TRBD1 matches at 7 bases. V shed 5 bases and J 4 bases; nucleotides not matched to a gene: 12. Germline V lookup: CDR1 SGHKS, CDR2 YYEKEE (reference sequence). This CDR3 spans 15 amino acids. CDR3 region: CASRRSGGVLYEQYF. CDR3 coding DNA: TGTGCCAGCAGGAGGTCAGGGGGTGTTTTATACGAGCAGTACTTC.

This clonotype has more than one count but fewer than ten. The chain employs TRBV27 and TRBJ1-1; D gene uncertain. Germline CDR1 MNHEY, CDR2 SMNVEV (reference sequence). The CDR3 has 15 amino acids. V was pared by 4 bases and J by 4 bases, with 16 bases between. CDR3 sequence (DNA): TGTGCCAGCAGTTCTAAATGGGGAGGGAGCACTGAAGCTTTCTTT. It is translated as CASSSKWGGSTEAFF.

There are a few counts of this clonotype. V and J are TRBV18 and TRBJ2-1; 7 bases map to TRBD2. CDR1 KGHSH and CDR2 LQKENI come from the germline V gene. J gave up 4 bases and V 5 bases, and 11 bases lay outside the gene matches. This CDR3 is 16 amino acids long. The chain's CDR3 is CASSGPMAGVYNEQFF. The CDR3, as DNA: TGTGCCAGCTCAGGACCCATGGCGGGGGTTTACAATGAGCAGTTCTTC.

This clonotype was picked up a small number of times. In nucleotides, the CDR3 is TGTGCCAGCAGTGAACCCCTTCTAGCGGGATGGTCCTACAATGAGCAGTTCTTC. Translated: CASSEPLLAGWSYNEQFF. This chain uses TRBV2 with TRBJ2-1; 9 nucleotides line up with TRBD2. The junction had 9 bases not matched to a gene; V was cut back by 2 bases and J by 1 base. This CDR3 has 18 residues. CDR1 is SNHLY, CDR2 FYNNEI, per germline.

This clonotype has more than one count but fewer than ten. This chain uses TRBV4-3 with TRBJ1-1; no definite D call. CDR1 and CDR2 from the germline V gene are LGHNA and YSLEER. The CDR3 sequence is 18 residues long. The V and J ends lost 1 base and 0 bases respectively, with 18 bases between them. The CDR3 bases are TGCGCCAGCAGCCAAGTTGATGTAAGGCGGGAACTGAACACTGAAGCTTTCTTT. This gives the protein CASSQVDVRRELNTEAFF.

The rearrangement links TRBV20-1 to TRBJ1-3, with TRBD1 identical over 8 bases. The J segment lost 1 base and the V segment lost 3 bases, leaving 2 bases of the junction unmatched. This CDR3 contains 14 residues. Germline V lookup: CDR1 DFQATT, CDR2 SNEGSKA (reference sequence). CDR3: CSARTGDSGNTIYF. In DNA form, the CDR3 reads TGCAGTGCTAGGACAGGGGATTCTGGAAACACCATATATTTT.

The chain links TRBV5-1 to TRBJ1-1; D not certain. V was cut by 4 bases and J by 9 bases, with 19 bases left in between. CDR1 and CDR2 (germline): SGHRS, YFSETQ. This CDR3 is 14 amino acids long. CDR3 in DNA: TGCGCCAGCAGCCGTAGCGCAGAGGATACGCAAGCTTTCTTT. Translated, it gives CASSRSAEDTQAFF. Variable domain in full (rest from reference TRBV5-1 and TRBJ1-1): KAGVTQTPRYLIKTRGQQVTLSCSPISGHRSVSWYQQTPGQGLQFLFEYFSETQRNKGNFPGRFSGRQFSNSRSEMNVSTLELGDSALYLCASSRSAEDTQAFFGQGTRLTVV.

This clonotype was counted ten times or more. The chain links TRBV5-1 to TRBJ2-7; D is undetermined. There are 14 residues in the CDR3. The germline gives CDR1 SGHRS, CDR2 YFSETQ. The V gene lost 0 bases and the J gene lost 5 bases, with 12 bases spanning the gap. The CDR3 DNA reads TGCGCCAGCAGCTTGGTGGGCAGATCACACGAGCAGTACTTC. This translates into CASSLVGRSHEQYF.

This clonotype was seen only a few times. This chain uses TRBV14 with TRBJ1-1; D gene uncertain. Germline CDR1 SGHDN, CDR2 FVKESK. The V end lost 2 bases, the J end lost 5 bases, and 18 bases lay between the germline ends. The CDR3 is made up of 16 amino acids. CDR3 amino acids: CASSQFEGRGGTEAFF. In DNA form, the CDR3 reads TGTGCCAGCAGCCAATTTGAGGGCAGAGGAGGGACTGAAGCTTTCTTT.

The rearrangement joins TRBV12-3 or TRBV12-4 to TRBJ1-3; D is unresolved. The CDR3 length is 15 residues. Trimming took 3 bases from V and 0 from J, leaving 9 bases between them. CDR3 in DNA: TGTGCCAGCAGTTTCGGACGGAGCTCTGGAAACACCATATATTTT. Encoded protein: CASSFGRSSGNTIYF.

This clonotype came up a few times. CDR3 DNA: TGTGCCAGCAGCCCCCTGGGACAGGGGGCCTCGGAGCAGTTCTTC. It encodes CASSPLGQGASEQFF. The rearrangement uses TRBV7-8 and TRBJ2-1; 12 positions match TRBD1. The CDR3 runs 15 residues. After removal of 5 bases from V and 10 bases from J, the junction contained 9 bases not matched to a gene. Per germline, CDR1 SGHVS and CDR2 FQNEAQ.

The V and J genes are TRBV29-1 and TRBJ1-4; possible D gene TRBD1, 6 bases. The CDR3 sequence is 12 residues long. Trimming cost V 5 bases and J 7 bases, with 11 bases left between them. In germline, CDR1 is SQVTM, CDR2 ANQGSEA. The CDR3, as DNA: TGCAGCGTTCCGGACAGCTTTGAAAAACTGTTTTTT. The encoded protein is CSVPDSFEKLFF.

This clonotype showed up just a few times. The chain has TRBV12-3 or TRBV12-4 and TRBJ2-3; D gene uncertain. The V end was cut by 2 bases, the J end by 2 bases, with 8 bases between. This CDR3 contains 14 residues. CDR3 bases: TGTGCCAGCAGTTTACAGCCAGCCACAGATACGCAGTATTTT. Its protein is CASSLQPATDTQYF.

Only a few counts were recorded for this clonotype. V gene TRBV7-8 combines with J gene TRBJ2-3; 8 bases agree with TRBD2. CDR1 SGHVS and CDR2 FQNEAQ come from the germline V gene. The CDR3 totals 14 residues. Trimming took 5 bases from V and 10 from J; bases not matched to a gene: 11. Written as DNA, the CDR3 is TGTGCCAGCAGCCTGGGACTAGGAGGGGAAGCGCAGTATTTT. Its translation is CASSLGLGGEAQYF. The full variable domain, in which reference TRBV7-8 and TRBJ2-3 provide the parts outside the CDR3, is GAGVSQSPRYKVAKRGQDVALRCDPISGHVSLFWYQQALGQGPEFLTYFQNEAQLDKSGLPSDRFFAERPEGSVSTLKIQRTQQEDSAVYLCASSLGLGGEAQYFGPGTRLTVL.

The chain is built from TRBV9 and TRBJ1-2, with TRBD1 matching over 10 bases. Looked up from germline, CDR1 is SGDLS and CDR2 is YYNGEE. The CDR3 spans 13 residues. Unmatched junction bases numbered 2, after V lost 3 bases and J lost 6 bases. Here the CDR3 reads CASSGQGANGYTF. CDR3 coding DNA: TGTGCCAGCAGCGGACAGGGGGCTAATGGCTACACCTTC.

The table lists this clonotype with a few counts. The chain joins TRBV7-2 to TRBJ2-1; the match to TRBD2 covers 12 bases. The CDR3 has 14 residues. With 5 bases clipped from V and 8 bases from J, the junction kept 4 bases outside the gene matches. The V gene's germline CDR1 is SGHTA and CDR2 FQGNSA. CDR3 sequence (DNA): TGTGCCAGCAGCCATAGACTAGCGGGGGATGAGCAGTTCTTC. This translates into CASSHRLAGDEQFF.

This clonotype was observed a handful of times. The rearrangement joins TRBV5-1 to TRBJ2-1, with D possibly being TRBD1 or TRBD2 (5 bases each). The ends were cut back, 0 bases at V and 5 bases at J, with 12 bases in the middle. Germline-derived CDR1 and CDR2 are SGHRS and YFSETQ. The CDR3 is 15 residues long. CDR3 sequence: CASSLVSGQNNEQFF. The CDR3 nucleotides are TGCGCCAGCAGCTTGGTCTCGGGGCAGAACAATGAGCAGTTCTTC.

The chain is built from TRBV6-5 and TRBJ1-5, with D possibly matching TRBD1 (5 bases). Germline CDR1 is MNHEY and CDR2 is SVGAGI. This CDR3 has 14 residues. The V gene lost 4 bases and the J gene lost 5 bases, with 12 bases spanning the gap. The CDR3 DNA follows: TGTGCCAGCAGTTCCCGGGACTTTTATCAGCCCCAGCATTTT. It specifies CASSSRDFYQPQHF.